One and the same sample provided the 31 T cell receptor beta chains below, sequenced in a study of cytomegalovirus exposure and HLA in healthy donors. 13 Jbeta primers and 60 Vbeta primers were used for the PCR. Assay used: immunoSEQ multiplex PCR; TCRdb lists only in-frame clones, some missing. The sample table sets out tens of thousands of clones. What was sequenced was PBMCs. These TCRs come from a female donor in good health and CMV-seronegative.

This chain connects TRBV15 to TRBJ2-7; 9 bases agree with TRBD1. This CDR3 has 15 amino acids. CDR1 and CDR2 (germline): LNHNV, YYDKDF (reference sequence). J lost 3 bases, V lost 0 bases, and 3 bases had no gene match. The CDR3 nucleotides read TGTGCCACCAGCAGAGATGGGACAGGGCGCTACGAGCAGTACTTC. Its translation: CATSRDGTGRYEQYF.

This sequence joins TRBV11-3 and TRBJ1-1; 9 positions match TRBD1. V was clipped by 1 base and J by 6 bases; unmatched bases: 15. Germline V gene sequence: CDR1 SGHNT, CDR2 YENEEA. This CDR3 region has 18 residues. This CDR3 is CASSLVLQGARWYSEAFF. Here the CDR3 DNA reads TGTGCCAGCAGCTTAGTATTACAGGGGGCGCGGTGGTACTCTGAAGCTTTCTTT.

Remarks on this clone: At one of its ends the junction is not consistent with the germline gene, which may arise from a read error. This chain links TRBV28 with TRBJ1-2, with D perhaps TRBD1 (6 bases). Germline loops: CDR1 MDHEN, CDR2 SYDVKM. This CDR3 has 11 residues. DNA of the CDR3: TGTGCCAGCACGGTCAGGGGACCGCCGAGCTTC. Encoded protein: CASTVRGPPSF.

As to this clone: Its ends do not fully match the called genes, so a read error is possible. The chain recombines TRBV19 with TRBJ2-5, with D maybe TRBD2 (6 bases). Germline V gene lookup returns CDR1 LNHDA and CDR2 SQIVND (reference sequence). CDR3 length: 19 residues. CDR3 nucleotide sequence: TGTGCCTGTAGTCCTCTCCCCGGTTCCAAAGGGGACTTCCAAGAGACCCAGTACTTC. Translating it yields CACSPLPGSKGDFQETQYF.

The CDR3 DNA sequence: TGCAGCGTTGAAGATCGTCGTCAGGGGACCTATGGCTACACCTTC. Protein product: CSVEDRRQGTYGYTF. The chain carries TRBV29-1 and TRBJ1-2, with D perhaps TRBD1 (6 bases). V was pared by 0 bases and J by 4 bases, with 15 bases between. The CDR3 totals 15 residues. The germline V gene has CDR1 SQVTM and CDR2 ANQGSEA.

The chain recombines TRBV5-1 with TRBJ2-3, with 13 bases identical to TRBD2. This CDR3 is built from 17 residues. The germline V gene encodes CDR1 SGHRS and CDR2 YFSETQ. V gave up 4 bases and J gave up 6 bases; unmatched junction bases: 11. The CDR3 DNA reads TGCGCCAGCAGCGAACTAGCGGGGGGGCTAGGTCGCGATACGCAGTATTTT. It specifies CASSELAGGLGRDTQYF.

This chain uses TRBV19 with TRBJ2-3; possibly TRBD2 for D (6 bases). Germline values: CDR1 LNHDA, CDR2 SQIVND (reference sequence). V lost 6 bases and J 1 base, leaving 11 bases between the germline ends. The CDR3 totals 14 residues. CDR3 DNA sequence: TGTGCCAGTAGGAGACTAGAGGGCACAGATACGCAGTATTTT. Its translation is CASRRLEGTDTQYF. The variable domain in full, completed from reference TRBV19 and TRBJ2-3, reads DGGITQSPKYLFRKEGQNVTLSCEQNLNHDAMYWYRQDPGQGLRLIYYSQIVNDFQKGDIAEGYSVSREKKESFPLTVTSAQKNPTAFYLCASRRLEGTDTQYFGPGTRLTVL.

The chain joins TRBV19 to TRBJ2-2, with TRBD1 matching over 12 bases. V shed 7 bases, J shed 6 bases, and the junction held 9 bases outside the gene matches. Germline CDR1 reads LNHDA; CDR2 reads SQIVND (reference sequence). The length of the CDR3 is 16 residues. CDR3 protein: CASNGGQGAGAGELFF. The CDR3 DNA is TGTGCCAGTAACGGGGGACAGGGGGCGGGGGCCGGGGAGCTGTTTTTT.

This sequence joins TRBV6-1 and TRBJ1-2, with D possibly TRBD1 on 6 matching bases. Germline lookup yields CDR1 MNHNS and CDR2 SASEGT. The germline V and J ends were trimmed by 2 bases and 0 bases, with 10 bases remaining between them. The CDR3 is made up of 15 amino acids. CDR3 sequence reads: CASSEMTGPNYGYTF. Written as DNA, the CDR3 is TGTGCCAGCAGTGAAATGACAGGACCTAACTATGGCTACACCTTC.

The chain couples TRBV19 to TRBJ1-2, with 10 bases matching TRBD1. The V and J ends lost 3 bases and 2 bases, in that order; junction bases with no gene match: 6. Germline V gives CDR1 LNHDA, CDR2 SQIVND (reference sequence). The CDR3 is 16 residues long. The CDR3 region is CASSILPGQGNYGYTF. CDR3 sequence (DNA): TGTGCCAGTAGTATTTTGCCGGGACAGGGGAACTATGGCTACACCTTC.

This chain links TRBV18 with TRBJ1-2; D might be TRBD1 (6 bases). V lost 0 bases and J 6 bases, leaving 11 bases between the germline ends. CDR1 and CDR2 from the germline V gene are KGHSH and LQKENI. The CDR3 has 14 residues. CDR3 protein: CASSPPTGSNGYTF. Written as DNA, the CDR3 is TGTGCCAGCTCACCACCGACAGGATCGAATGGCTACACCTTC.

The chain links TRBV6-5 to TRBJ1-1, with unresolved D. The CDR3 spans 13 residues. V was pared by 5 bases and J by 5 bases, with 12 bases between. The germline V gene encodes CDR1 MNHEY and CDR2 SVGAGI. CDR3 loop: CASSNYRRTEAFF. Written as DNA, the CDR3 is TGTGCCAGCAGTAATTATCGGAGGACTGAAGCTTTCTTT.

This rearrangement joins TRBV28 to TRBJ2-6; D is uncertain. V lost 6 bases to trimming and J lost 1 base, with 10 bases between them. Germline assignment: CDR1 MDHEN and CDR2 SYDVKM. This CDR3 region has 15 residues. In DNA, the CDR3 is TGTGCCAGCAGGATCGGGTCTTCTGGGGCCAACGTCCTGACTTTC. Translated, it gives CASRIGSSGANVLTF.

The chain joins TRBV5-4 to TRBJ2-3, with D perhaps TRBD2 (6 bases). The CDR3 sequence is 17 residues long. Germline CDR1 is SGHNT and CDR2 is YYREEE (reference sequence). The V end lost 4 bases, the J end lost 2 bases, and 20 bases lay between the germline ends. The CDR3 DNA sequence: TGTGCCAGCAGCCGTTATACGGGACGCGGGGCCACAGATACGCAGTATTTT. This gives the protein CASSRYTGRGATDTQYF.

The CDR3: CASSSTGIRQPQHF. DNA of the CDR3: TGTGCCAGCTCATCAACAGGGATAAGACAGCCCCAGCATTTT. This chain joins TRBV18 and TRBJ1-5; D is perhaps TRBD1 (6 bases). V was trimmed by 5 bases and J by 7 bases, leaving 15 bases between them. The CDR3 is 14 residues long. Germline V gene lookup returns CDR1 KGHSH and CDR2 LQKENI. The variable domain in full, completed from reference TRBV18 and TRBJ1-5, reads NAGVMQNPRHLVRRRGQEARLRCSPMKGHSHVYWYRQLPEEGLKFMVYLQKENIIDESGMPKERFSAEFPKEGPSILRIQQVVRGDSAAYFCASSSTGIRQPQHFGDGTRLSIL.

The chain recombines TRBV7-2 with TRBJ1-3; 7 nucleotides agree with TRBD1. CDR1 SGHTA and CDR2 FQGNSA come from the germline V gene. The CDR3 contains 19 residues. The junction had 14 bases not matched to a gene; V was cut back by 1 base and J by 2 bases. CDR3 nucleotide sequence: TGTGCCAGCAGCTTAGGCCCCCACTACAGGGGAAGGCCTGGAAACACCATATATTTT. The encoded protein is CASSLGPHYRGRPGNTIYF.

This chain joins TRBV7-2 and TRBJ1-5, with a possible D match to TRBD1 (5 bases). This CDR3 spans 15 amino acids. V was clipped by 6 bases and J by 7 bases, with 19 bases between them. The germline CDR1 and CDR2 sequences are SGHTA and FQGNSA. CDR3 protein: CASRPLGGAEQPQHF. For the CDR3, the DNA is TGTGCCAGCAGGCCTCTCGGAGGGGCGGAACAGCCCCAGCATTTT. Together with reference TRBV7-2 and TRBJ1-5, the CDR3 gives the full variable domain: GAGVSQSPSNKVTEKGKDVELRCDPISGHTALYWYRQSLGQGLEFLIYFQGNSAPDKSGLPSDRFSAERTGGSVSTLTIQRTQQEDSAVYLCASRPLGGAEQPQHFGDGTRLSIL.

CDR3 in DNA: TGCGCCAGCAGCCAGGGACAGGGCCTTAACTATGGCTACACCTTC. This encodes CASSQGQGLNYGYTF. The chain recombines TRBV4-3 with TRBJ1-2; 9 bases agree with TRBD1. This CDR3 comprises 15 residues. Germline loops: CDR1 LGHNA, CDR2 YSLEER. The V segment lost 3 bases and the J segment 1 base; nucleotides outside the gene matches: 3.

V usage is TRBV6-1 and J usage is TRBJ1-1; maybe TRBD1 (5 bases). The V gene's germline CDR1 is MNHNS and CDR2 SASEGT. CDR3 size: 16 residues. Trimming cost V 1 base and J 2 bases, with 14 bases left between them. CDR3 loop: CASSEEGRRLNTEAFF. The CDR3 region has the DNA TGTGCCAGCAGTGAAGAGGGGCGCAGGCTCAACACTGAAGCTTTCTTT.

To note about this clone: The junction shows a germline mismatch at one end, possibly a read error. The CDR3 nucleotides read TGTGCTAGAAGCTTGGGTAACAGGTTGACCGGGGAGCTGTTTTTT. It is translated as CARSLGNRLTGELFF. The V and J genes are TRBV5-3 and TRBJ2-2, with a possible D match to TRBD1 (5 bases). TRBV5-3 is an ORF, and what it does is uncertain. CDR3 length: 15 residues.

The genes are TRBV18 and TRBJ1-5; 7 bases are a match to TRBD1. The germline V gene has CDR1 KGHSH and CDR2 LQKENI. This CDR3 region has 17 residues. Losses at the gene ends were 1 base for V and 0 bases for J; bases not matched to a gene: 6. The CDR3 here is CASSPQGAGHSNQPQHF. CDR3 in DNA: TGTGCCAGCTCACCACAGGGGGCCGGGCATAGCAATCAGCCCCAGCATTTT.

The CDR3 loop reads CASSPSTGGSGYTF. CDR3 in DNA: TGTGCCAGCAGCCCATCTACAGGGGGCAGTGGCTACACCTTC. This chain connects TRBV7-3 to TRBJ1-2; TRBD1 agrees at 9 bases. The germline V gene encodes CDR1 SGHTA and CDR2 FQGTGA. This CDR3 contains 14 residues. J lost 7 bases, V lost 5 bases, and 8 bases had no gene match.

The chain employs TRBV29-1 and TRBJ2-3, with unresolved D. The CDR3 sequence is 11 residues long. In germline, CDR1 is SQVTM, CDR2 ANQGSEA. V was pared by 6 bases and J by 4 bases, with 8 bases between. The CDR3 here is CSVGASDTQYF. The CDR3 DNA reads TGCAGCGTGGGCGCCTCAGATACGCAGTATTTT.

In DNA form, the CDR3 reads TGTGCCAGCAGCTTGACAGGGGGCGGCTACACCTTC. It is translated as CASSLTGGGYTF. V gene TRBV5-6 combines with J gene TRBJ1-2; 9 nucleotides align to TRBD1. Trimming removed 1 base from V and 8 bases from J; junction bases left unmatched: 0. CDR1 SGHDT and CDR2 YYEEEE come from the germline V gene. CDR3 length: 12 residues.

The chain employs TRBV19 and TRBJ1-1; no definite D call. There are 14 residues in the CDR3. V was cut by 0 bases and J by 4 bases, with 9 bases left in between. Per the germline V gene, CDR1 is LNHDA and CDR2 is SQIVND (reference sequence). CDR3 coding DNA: TGTGCCAGTAGTATAGATACAGATACCACTGAAGCTTTCTTT. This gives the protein CASSIDTDTTEAFF.

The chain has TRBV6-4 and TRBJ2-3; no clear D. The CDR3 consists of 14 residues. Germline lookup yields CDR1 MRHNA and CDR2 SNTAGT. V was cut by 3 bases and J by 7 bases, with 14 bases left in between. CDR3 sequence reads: CASSDWAGDHTQYF. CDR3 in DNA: TGTGCCAGCAGTGATTGGGCAGGCGATCATACGCAGTATTTT.

CDR3 in DNA: TGTGCCAGCAGCGTAGGGCGGATTAGCTCCTACGAGCAGTACTTC. Its translation: CASSVGRISSYEQYF. The V and J genes are TRBV9 and TRBJ2-7, with D uncertain. Germline CDR1 is SGDLS and CDR2 is YYNGEE. V was cut by 0 bases and J by 0 bases, with 10 bases left in between. This CDR3 has 15 amino acids.

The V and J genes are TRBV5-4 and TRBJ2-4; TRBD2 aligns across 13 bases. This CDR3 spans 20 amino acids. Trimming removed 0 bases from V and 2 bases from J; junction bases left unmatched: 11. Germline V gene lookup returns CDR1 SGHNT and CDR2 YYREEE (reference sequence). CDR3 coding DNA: TGTGCCAGCAGCTTGGGAAGGGGGCAGGGACTAGCGGGGACCAAAAACATTCAGTACTTC. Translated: CASSLGRGQGLAGTKNIQYF.

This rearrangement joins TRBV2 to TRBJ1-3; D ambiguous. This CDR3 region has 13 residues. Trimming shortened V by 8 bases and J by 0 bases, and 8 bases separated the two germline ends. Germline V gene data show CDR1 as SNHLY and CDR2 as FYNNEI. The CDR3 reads CASHSSSGNTIYF. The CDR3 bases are TGTGCCAGCCACAGTTCCTCTGGAAACACCATATATTTT.

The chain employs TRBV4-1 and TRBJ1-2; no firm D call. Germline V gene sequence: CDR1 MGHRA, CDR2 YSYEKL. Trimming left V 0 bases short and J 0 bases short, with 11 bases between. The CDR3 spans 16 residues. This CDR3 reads CASSQDDTKANYGYTF. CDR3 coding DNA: TGCGCCAGCAGCCAAGACGACACGAAAGCTAACTATGGCTACACCTTC.

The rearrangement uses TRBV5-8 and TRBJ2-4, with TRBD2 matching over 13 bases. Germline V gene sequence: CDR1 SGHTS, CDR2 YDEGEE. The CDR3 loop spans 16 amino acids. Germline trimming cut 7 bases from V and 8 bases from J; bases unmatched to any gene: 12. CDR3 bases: TGTGCCAGCGCCCAGGGACTAGCGGGGATCCGGGACATTCAGTACTTC. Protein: CASAQGLAGIRDIQYF.